The 10 T cell receptor beta chains below come from one sample, sequenced in a study of CD8+ T cells in alopecia areata. Extraction of RNA preceded its reverse transcription into cDNA, which served as the sequencing template. Profiled with immunoSEQ multiplex PCR; TCRdb holds only in-frame clones, not every one. Among about 110,000 clones listed, approximately 63% were seen once. Sequenced: CD8+ T cells sorted from blood. The receptors here all came from a human donor in good health.

This clone was detected once. The chain employs TRBV29-1 and TRBJ2-3; D gene unclear. The CDR3 is made up of 14 amino acids. The germline gives CDR1 SQVTM, CDR2 ANQGSEA. V lost 5 bases, J lost 0 bases, and 12 bases lay in between. The chain's CDR3 is CSVPLGPSTDTQYF. The CDR3 bases are TGCAGCGTTCCCCTGGGTCCCAGCACAGATACGCAGTATTTT.

This chain links TRBV13 with TRBJ1-6, with TRBD1 identical over 7 bases. V shed 5 bases and J 10 bases; nucleotides not matched to a gene: 2. The germline V gene encodes CDR1 PRHDT and CDR2 FYEKMQ (reference sequence). This CDR3 spans 12 amino acids. The CDR3 DNA is TGTGCCAGCAGCCCAGGGGGATCACCCCTCCACTTT. Translation: CASSPGGSPLHF.

J is TRBJ2-7 and V is TRBV5-6, with TRBD2 as a possible D gene (6 bases). CDR3 length equals 15 residues. Germline loops: CDR1 SGHDT, CDR2 YYEEEE. Deletions cut 4 bases from V and 0 bases from J, with 14 bases between. The CDR3 DNA is TGTGCCAGCAGCGGCGTGGGACTCAGCTCCTACGAGCAGTACTTC. Encoded protein: CASSGVGLSSYEQYF.

Here the CDR3 DNA reads TGCGCCAGCAGCCAGGGACTGACAGGAAATTGGCCGAACACTGAAGCTTTCTTT. Translating gives CASSQGLTGNWPNTEAFF. The J gene is TRBJ1-1, the V gene TRBV4-3, with D tentatively TRBD1 (6 bases). The CDR3 totals 18 residues. V lost 3 bases and J 1 base, leaving 21 bases between the germline ends. The germline V gene has CDR1 LGHNA and CDR2 YSLEER.

The chain links TRBV4-1 to TRBJ2-1; no clear D gene. CDR3 size: 14 residues. Trimming took off 1 base at V and 4 bases at J, with 8 bases between the two ends. CDR1 is MGHRA, CDR2 YSYEKL, per germline. The CDR3 spells CASSQVGTYNEQFF. The CDR3 DNA follows: TGCGCCAGCAGCCAAGTGGGAACGTACAATGAGCAGTTCTTC.

The V and J genes are TRBV9 and TRBJ2-7, with D possibly called TRBD1 or TRBD2 (5 bases each). Germline V CDR1 and CDR2: SGDLS, YYNGEE. V shed 0 bases and J shed 4 bases, with 14 bases lying between them. The CDR3 length is 15 residues. The CDR3 nucleotides read TGTGCCAGCAGCGTAGCTGGGGGTCCGGCGTACGAGCAGTACTTC. The encoded protein is CASSVAGGPAYEQYF.

The chain uses TRBV5-1 and TRBJ2-5; 7 bases fit TRBD2. The CDR3 runs 16 residues. Trimming cost V 1 base and J 4 bases; bases outside gene matches: 10. The germline CDR1 and CDR2 sequences are SGHRS and YFSETQ. The CDR3 bases are TGCGCCAGCAGCTTGAGGAGCGGGGCGCTGGGAGAGACCCAGTACTTC. Translated: CASSLRSGALGETQYF.

Only one count was recorded for this clone. This rearrangement joins TRBV5-4 to TRBJ1-2; 11 bases agree with TRBD1. Germline values: CDR1 SGHNT, CDR2 YYREEE (reference sequence). Trimming cost V 4 bases and J 4 bases; bases outside gene matches: 9. The CDR3 extends over 16 amino acids. The CDR3 spells CASSPLPGTGGYGYTF. The CDR3 nucleotides are TGTGCCAGCAGCCCGCTTCCCGGGACAGGGGGCTATGGCTACACCTTC.

The chain carries TRBV5-1 and TRBJ1-1; TRBD1 might be the D (5 bases). CDR3 length: 16 amino acids. The germline V gene has CDR1 SGHRS and CDR2 YFSETQ. The germline V and J ends were trimmed by 3 bases and 3 bases, with 18 bases remaining between them. The CDR3 reads CASSWGGQGMDTEAFF. CDR3 bases: TGCGCCAGCAGCTGGGGAGGGCAGGGAATGGACACTGAAGCTTTCTTT. Drawing the rest from reference TRBV5-1 and TRBJ1-1, the complete variable domain is KAGVTQTPRYLIKTRGQQVTLSCSPISGHRSVSWYQQTPGQGLQFLFEYFSETQRNKGNFPGRFSGRQFSNSRSEMNVSTLELGDSALYLCASSWGGQGMDTEAFFGQGTRLTVV.

This chain uses TRBV29-1 with TRBJ1-2, with D possibly TRBD1 on 5 matching bases. Trimming pared 6 bases from V and 3 bases from J, leaving 11 bases between. The CDR3 length is 12 residues. Germline CDR1 SQVTM, CDR2 ANQGSEA. DNA for the CDR3: TGCAGCGTCCCCAGGGTTGACTATGGCTACACCTTC. This codes for CSVPRVDYGYTF.